Listed below are T cell receptor beta chains from one sample, sequenced in a study of cytomegalovirus exposure and HLA in healthy donors. Profiled with immunoSEQ multiplex PCR; TCRdb holds only in-frame clones, not every one. The table records tens of thousands of clones, 85% of them present only once. The sample consisted of PBMCs. These receptors were obtained from a man younger than 40 in good health and CMV-seronegative. Both conserved end residues are part of each CDR3. The D gene is left open where the match is weak. Size is stated for part of the rows, as once, few or many counts, or as a class when the clone is expanded.

D gene	V gene	clone size	J gene	CDR3 protein	CDR3 DNA
.	TRBV19	.	TRBJ1-1	CASSIRVESVEAFF	TGTGCCAGTAGTATCAGGGTTGAGAGTGTTGAAGCTTTCTTT
TRBD1	TRBV2	.	TRBJ2-1	CASVPGQGVLSSYNEQFF	TGTGCCAGCGTACCGGGACAGGGGGTGCTTAGCTCCTACAATGAGCAGTTCTTC
.	TRBV5-6	.	TRBJ1-2	CASSPRQLRYRYTF	TGTGCCAGCAGCCCGAGACAGCTAAGATATCGCTACACCTTC
.	TRBV27	.	TRBJ1-5	CASSPGGRVQPQHF	TGTGCCAGCAGCCCGGGGGGAAGGGTTCAGCCCCAGCATTTT
TRBD1	TRBV5-8	.	TRBJ2-6	CASSPGQLVHPGANVLTF	TGTGCCAGCAGCCCGGGACAGCTTGTTCACCCTGGGGCCAACGTCCTGACTTTC
TRBD1	TRBV28	.	TRBJ1-6	CASSFLWAGGSYNSPLHF	TGTGCCAGCAGTTTTTTATGGGCAGGGGGCTCCTATAATTCACCCCTCCACTTT
.	TRBV27	.	TRBJ2-7	CASKRPGSYEQYF	TGTGCCAGCAAAAGGCCGGGAAGCTACGAGCAGTACTTC
TRBD1	TRBV6-1	.	TRBJ2-5	CASSERDRVQETQYF	TGTGCCAGCAGTGAGAGGGACAGGGTCCAAGAGACCCAGTACTTC
.	TRBV27	.	TRBJ1-4	CASRRGDIEKLFF	TGTGCCAGCAGGCGGGGGGATATTGAAAAACTGTTTTTT
TRBD1	TRBV5-1	.	TRBJ2-5	CASSYGQAGEETQYF	TGCGCCAGCAGCTACGGACAGGCAGGGGAAGAGACCCAGTACTTC
.	TRBV5-1	.	TRBJ2-5	CASRPGGLNQETQYF	TGCGCCAGCCGCCCTGGGGGACTGAACCAAGAGACCCAGTACTTC
.	TRBV6-1	.	TRBJ2-5	CASRRGDSMETQYF	TGTGCCAGCCGAAGGGGGGACAGTATGGAGACCCAGTACTTC
TRBD2	TRBV7-3	.	TRBJ2-5	CASSLNSGSPETQYF	TGTGCCAGCAGCTTAAATAGCGGGAGCCCAGAGACCCAGTACTTC
TRBD1	TRBV6-5	.	TRBJ2-7	CASSYSDRGREQYF	TGTGCCAGCAGTTACTCGGACAGGGGGCGAGAGCAGTACTTC
TRBD1	TRBV27	.	TRBJ2-3	CASSTKGQGEVSADTQYF	TGTGCCAGCAGTACCAAGGGACAGGGTGAAGTGTCGGCAGATACGCAGTATTTT
.	TRBV20-1	few	TRBJ2-1	CSARVSVEQFF	TGCAGTGCTAGAGTGTCGGTTGAGCAGTTCTTC
TRBD1	TRBV5-6	.	TRBJ2-5	CASSLTQGAGETQYF	TGTGCCAGCAGCTTGACTCAGGGGGCTGGAGAGACCCAGTACTTC
.	TRBV27	.	TRBJ1-1	CASRIELMNTEAFF	TGTGCCAGCAGGATAGAGCTCATGAACACTGAAGCTTTCTTT
TRBD2	TRBV5-1	.	TRBJ2-1	CASSLGTKPGGAQFF	TGCGCCAGCAGCTTGGGAACTAAGCCGGGGGGGGCGCAGTTCTTC
TRBD1	TRBV10-3	.	TRBJ1-1	CAISESTGQGAYGNTEAFF	TGTGCCATCAGTGAGTCGACGGGCCAGGGGGCCTATGGCAACACTGAAGCTTTCTTT
.	TRBV4-2	.	TRBJ1-1	CASSPHPQDLGTEAFF	TGTGCCAGCAGCCCCCACCCACAGGACCTTGGGACTGAAGCTTTCTTT
TRBD2	TRBV5-1	.	TRBJ2-5	CASTSQRGAGGETQYF	TGCGCCAGCACATCTCAGCGGGGGGCGGGTGGAGAGACCCAGTACTTC
.	TRBV27	.	TRBJ1-2	CASSTGGGSNYGYTF	TGTGCCAGCAGTACAGGTGGGGGCTCTAACTATGGCTACACCTTC
TRBD2	TRBV11-3	.	TRBJ2-5	CASSLPLRAGVGETQYF	TGTGCCAGCAGCTTACCCCTGCGAGCGGGAGTAGGGGAGACCCAGTACTTC
.	TRBV6-5	.	TRBJ1-3	CASSPGGQGNTIYF	TGTGCCAGCAGTCCGGGCGGGCAGGGAAACACCATATATTTT
.	TRBV2	.	TRBJ2-2	CASSGSGRGTGELFF	TGTGCCAGCAGTGGCTCTGGGCGGGGCACCGGGGAGCTGTTTTTT
.	TRBV7-8	.	TRBJ2-3	CASSHAAAAVDTQYF	TGTGCCAGCAGCCACGCGGCAGCGGCCGTTGATACGCAGTATTTT
.	TRBV4-3	.	TRBJ1-1	CASSQLAGHLTFKAFF	TGCGCCAGCAGCCAACTGGCTGGACACCTTACCTTTAAAGCTTTCTTT
TRBD1	TRBV5-1	few	TRBJ1-1	CASSLTGTGEAFF	TGCGCCAGCAGCTTGACCGGGACAGGTGAAGCTTTCTTT
TRBD1	TRBV28	.	TRBJ1-4	CASSRSTGGEEKLFF	TGTGCCAGCAGTCGATCGACAGGGGGCGAGGAAAAACTGTTTTTT
.	TRBV9	.	TRBJ1-3	CASSVAGGYSGNTIYF	TGTGCCAGCAGCGTAGCTGGGGGGTACTCTGGAAACACCATATATTTT
.	TRBV2	.	TRBJ1-5	CASNSGEDNQPQHF	TGTGCCAGCAATTCGGGGGAGGACAATCAGCCCCAGCATTTT
.	TRBV5-4	.	TRBJ1-3	CATGRDSGNTIYF	TGTGCCACAGGCAGGGACTCTGGAAACACCATATATTTT
.	TRBV5-6	.	TRBJ1-5	CASSFGGVWQPQHF	TGTGCCAGCAGCTTCGGAGGGGTTTGGCAGCCCCAGCATTTT
.	TRBV2	.	TRBJ1-5	CASQRDNQPQHF	TGTGCGTCTCAGCGCGATAATCAGCCCCAGCATTTT
.	TRBV28	few	TRBJ1-4	CASSGAAGFSEKLFF	TGTGCCAGCAGTGGAGCTGCAGGGTTTAGCGAAAAACTGTTTTTT
TRBD1	TRBV30	.	TRBJ1-5	CAWSVPTGFQPQHF	TGTGCCTGGAGTGTACCGACAGGGTTTCAGCCCCAGCATTTT
TRBD2	TRBV4-3	.	TRBJ2-1	CASSQAAGGTYNEQFF	TGCGCCAGCAGCCAAGCAGCGGGAGGAACCTACAATGAGCAGTTCTTC
.	TRBV27	.	TRBJ2-4	CASSLGRKNIQYF	TGTGCCAGCAGTTTAGGCAGAAAAAACATTCAGTACTTC
TRBD1	TRBV9	once	TRBJ1-4	CASSAGDGRGNEKLFF	TGTGCCAGCAGCGCCGGGGATGGCAGGGGGAATGAAAAACTGTTTTTT
.	TRBV7-9	.	TRBJ1-5	CASSEQGSNQPQHF	TGTGCCAGCAGCGAACAGGGTAGCAATCAGCCCCAGCATTTT
TRBD2	TRBV9	.	TRBJ2-1	CASSARDYLNEQFF	TGTGCCAGCAGCGCGAGGGACTACCTCAATGAGCAGTTCTTC
.	TRBV10-3	.	TRBJ1-1	CAITLGLRDTEAFF	TGTGCCATCACCCTAGGCCTGCGGGACACTGAAGCTTTCTTT
.	TRBV9	.	TRBJ2-3	CASSVAGSTDTQYF	TGTGCCAGCAGCGTAGCCGGGAGTACAGATACGCAGTATTTT
.	TRBV19	once	TRBJ1-5	CASSIAVSGNQPQHF	TGTGCCAGTAGTATAGCAGTGTCCGGCAATCAGCCCCAGCATTTT